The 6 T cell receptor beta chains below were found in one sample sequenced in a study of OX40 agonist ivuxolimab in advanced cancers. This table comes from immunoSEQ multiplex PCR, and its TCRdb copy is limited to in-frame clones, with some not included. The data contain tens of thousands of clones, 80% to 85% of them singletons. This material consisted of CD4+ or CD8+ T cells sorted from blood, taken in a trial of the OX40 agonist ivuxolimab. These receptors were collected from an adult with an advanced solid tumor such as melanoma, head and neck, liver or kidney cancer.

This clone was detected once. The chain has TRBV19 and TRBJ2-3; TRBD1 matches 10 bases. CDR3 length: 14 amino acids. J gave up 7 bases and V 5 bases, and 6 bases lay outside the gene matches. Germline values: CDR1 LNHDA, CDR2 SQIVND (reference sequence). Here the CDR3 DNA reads TGTGCCAGTAGTCCGGGACAGGGGATTTATACGCAGTATTTT. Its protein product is CASSPGQGIYTQYF.

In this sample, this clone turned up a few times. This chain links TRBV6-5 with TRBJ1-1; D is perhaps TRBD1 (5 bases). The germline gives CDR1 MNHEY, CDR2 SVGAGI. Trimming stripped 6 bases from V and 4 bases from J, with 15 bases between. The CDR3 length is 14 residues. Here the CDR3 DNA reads TGTGCCAGCAGACACCGGCGACAGTTCACTGAAGCTTTCTTT. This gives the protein CASRHRRQFTEAFF.

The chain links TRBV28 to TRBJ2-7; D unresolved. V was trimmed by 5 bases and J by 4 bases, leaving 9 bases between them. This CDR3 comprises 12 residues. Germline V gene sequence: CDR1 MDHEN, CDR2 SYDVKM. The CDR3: CASSPLMYEQYF. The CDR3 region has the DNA TGTGCCAGCAGTCCCCTGATGTACGAGCAGTACTTC.

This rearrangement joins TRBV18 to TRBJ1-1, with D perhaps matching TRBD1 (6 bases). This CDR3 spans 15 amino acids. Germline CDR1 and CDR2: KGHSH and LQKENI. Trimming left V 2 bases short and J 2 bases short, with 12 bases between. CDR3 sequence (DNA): TGTGCCAGCTCACCAGTATCAGGGGTAAACACTGAAGCTTTCTTT. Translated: CASSPVSGVNTEAFF.

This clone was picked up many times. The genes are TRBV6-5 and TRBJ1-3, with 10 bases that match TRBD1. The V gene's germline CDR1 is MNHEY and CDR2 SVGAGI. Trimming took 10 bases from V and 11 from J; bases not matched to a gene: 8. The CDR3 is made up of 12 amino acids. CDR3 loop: CATGTGDQSIYF. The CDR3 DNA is TGTGCCACCGGGACAGGGGATCAGTCCATATATTTT.

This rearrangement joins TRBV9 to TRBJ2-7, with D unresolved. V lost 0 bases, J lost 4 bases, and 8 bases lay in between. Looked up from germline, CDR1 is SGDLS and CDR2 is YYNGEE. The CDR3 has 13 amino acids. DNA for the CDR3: TGTGCCAGCAGCGTAGACAGTTCTTACGAGCAGTACTTC. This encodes CASSVDSSYEQYF.